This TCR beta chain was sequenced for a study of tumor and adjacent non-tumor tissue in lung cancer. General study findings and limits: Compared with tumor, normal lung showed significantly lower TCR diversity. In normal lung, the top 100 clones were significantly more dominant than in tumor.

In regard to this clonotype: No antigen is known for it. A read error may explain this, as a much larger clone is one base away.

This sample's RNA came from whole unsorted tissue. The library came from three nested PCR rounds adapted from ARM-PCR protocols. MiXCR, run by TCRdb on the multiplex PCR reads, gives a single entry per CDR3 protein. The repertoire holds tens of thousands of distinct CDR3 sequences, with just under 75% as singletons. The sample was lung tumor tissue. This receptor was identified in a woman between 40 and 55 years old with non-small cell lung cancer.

CDR3 nucleotides: TGTGCCAGCAGCTTCGGGGTAACGAAGACCGGGGAGCTGTTTTTT. Its protein is CASSFGVTKTGELFF. V is TRBV7-9 and J is TRBJ2-2, with D possibly matching TRBD2 (5 bases). This CDR3 comprises 15 residues. CDR1 SEHNR and CDR2 FQNEAQ come from the germline V gene (reference sequence).